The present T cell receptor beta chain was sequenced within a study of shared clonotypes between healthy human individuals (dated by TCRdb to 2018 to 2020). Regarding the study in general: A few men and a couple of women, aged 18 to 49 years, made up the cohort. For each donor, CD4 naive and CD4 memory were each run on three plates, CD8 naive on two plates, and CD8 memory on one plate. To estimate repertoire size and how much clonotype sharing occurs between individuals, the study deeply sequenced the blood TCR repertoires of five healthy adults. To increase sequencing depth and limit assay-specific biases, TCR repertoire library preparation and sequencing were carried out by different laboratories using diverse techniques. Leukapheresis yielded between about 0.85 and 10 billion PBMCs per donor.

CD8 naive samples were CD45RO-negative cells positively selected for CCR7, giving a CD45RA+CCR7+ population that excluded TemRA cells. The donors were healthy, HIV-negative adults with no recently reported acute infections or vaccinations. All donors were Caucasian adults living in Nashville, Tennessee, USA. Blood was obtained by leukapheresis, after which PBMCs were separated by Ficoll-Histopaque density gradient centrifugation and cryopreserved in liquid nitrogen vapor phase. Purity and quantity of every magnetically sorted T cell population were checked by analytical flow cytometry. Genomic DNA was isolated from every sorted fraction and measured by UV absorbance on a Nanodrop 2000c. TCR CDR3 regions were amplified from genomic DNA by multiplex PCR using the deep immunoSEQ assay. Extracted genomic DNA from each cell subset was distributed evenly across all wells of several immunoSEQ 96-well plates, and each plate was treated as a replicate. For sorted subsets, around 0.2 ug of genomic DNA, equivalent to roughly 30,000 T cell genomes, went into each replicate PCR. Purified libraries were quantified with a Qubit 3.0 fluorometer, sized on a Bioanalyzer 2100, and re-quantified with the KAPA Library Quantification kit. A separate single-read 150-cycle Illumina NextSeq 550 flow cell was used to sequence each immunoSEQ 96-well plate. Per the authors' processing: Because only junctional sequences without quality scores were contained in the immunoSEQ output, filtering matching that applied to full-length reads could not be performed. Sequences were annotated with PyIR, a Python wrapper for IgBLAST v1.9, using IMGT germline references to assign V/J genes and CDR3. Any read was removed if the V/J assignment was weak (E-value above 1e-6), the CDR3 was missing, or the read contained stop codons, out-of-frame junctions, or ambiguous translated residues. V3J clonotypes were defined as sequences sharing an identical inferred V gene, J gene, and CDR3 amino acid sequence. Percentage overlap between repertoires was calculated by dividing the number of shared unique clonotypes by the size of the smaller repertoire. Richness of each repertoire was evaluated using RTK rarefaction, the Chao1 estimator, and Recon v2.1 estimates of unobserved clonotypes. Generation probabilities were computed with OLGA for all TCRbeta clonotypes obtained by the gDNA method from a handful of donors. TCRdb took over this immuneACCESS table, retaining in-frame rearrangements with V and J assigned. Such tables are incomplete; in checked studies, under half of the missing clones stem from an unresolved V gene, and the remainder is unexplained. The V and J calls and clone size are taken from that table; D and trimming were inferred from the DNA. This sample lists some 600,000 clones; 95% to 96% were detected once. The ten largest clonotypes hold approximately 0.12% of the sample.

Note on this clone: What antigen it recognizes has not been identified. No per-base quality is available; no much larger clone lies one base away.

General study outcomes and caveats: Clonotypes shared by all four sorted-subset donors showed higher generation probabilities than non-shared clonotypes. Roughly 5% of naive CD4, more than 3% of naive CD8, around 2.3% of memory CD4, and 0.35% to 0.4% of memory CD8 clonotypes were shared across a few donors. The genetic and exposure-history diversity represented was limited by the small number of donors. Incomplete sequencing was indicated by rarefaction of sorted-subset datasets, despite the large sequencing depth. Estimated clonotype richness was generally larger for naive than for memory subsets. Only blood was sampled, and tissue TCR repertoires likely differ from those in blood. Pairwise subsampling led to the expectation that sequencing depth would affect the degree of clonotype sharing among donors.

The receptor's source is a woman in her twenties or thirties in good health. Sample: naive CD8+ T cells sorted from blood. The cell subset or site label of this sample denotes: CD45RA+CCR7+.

The nucleotides are TGTGCCAGCAGCTCAATACTAGCGGGAGATGGCAATGAGCAGTTCTTC. Its protein reads: CASSSILAGDGNEQFF. Recombination connected TRBV28 to TRBJ2-1, with 11 bases matching TRBD2. Taken from the germline V gene, the CDR1 and CDR2 loops are MDHEN and SYDVKM. V is cut back by 6 bases and J by 6 bases, with 10 bases in the junction unmatched. The CDR3 covers 16 residues, taking in both the cysteine and the phenylalanine. The sequence is cut down to CDR3 DNA, 48 bases in frame from base 1.